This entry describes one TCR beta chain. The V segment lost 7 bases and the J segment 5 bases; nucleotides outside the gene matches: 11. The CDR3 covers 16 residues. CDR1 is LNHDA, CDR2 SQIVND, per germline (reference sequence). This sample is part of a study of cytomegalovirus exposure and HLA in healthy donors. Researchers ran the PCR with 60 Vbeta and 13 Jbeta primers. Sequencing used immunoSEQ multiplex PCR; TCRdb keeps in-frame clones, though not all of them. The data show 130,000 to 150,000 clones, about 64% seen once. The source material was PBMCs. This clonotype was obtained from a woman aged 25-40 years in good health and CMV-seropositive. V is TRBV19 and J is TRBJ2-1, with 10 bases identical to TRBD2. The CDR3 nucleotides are TGTGCCAGTACCAATTTAGCGGGAGGAGGGGACAATGAGCAGTTCTTC. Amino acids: CASTNLAGGGDNEQFF. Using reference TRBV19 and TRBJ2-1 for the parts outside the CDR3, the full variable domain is DGGITQSPKYLFRKEGQNVTLSCEQNLNHDAMYWYRQDPGQGLRLIYYSQIVNDFQKGDIAEGYSVSREKKESFPLTVTSAQKNPTAFYLCASTNLAGGGDNEQFFGPGTRLTVL.